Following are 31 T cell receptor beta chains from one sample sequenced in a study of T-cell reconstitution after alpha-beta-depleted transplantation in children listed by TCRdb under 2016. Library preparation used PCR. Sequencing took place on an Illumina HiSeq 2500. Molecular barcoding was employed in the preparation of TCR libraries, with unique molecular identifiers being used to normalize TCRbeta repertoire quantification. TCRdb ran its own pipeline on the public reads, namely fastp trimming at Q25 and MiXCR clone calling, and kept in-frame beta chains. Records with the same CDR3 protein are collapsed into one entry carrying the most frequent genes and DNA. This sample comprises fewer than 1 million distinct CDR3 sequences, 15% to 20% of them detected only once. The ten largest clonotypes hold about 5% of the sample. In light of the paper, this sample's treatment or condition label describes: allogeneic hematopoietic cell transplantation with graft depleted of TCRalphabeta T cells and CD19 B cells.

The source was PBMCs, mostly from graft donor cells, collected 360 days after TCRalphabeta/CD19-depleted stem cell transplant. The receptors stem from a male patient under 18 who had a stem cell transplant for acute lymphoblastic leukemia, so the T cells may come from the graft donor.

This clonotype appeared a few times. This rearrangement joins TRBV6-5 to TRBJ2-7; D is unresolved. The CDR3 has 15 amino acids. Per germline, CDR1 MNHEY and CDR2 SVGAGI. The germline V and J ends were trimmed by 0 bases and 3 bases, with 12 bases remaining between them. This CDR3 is CASSYSLGTLYEQYF. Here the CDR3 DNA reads TGTGCCAGCAGTTACTCTCTCGGAACTCTCTACGAGCAGTACTTC.

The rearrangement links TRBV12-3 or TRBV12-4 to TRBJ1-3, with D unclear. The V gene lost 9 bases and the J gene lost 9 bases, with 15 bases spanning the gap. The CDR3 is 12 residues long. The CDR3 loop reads CASLIAGFTIYF. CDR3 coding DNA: TGTGCCAGTCTCATTGCGGGGTTCACCATATATTTT.

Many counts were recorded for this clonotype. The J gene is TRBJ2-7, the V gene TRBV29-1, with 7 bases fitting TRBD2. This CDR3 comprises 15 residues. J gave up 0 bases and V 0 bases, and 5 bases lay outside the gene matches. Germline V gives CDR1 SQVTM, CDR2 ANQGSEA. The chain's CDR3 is CSVEESLADSYEQYF. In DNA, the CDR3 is TGCAGCGTTGAAGAAAGCCTAGCGGACTCCTACGAGCAGTACTTC.

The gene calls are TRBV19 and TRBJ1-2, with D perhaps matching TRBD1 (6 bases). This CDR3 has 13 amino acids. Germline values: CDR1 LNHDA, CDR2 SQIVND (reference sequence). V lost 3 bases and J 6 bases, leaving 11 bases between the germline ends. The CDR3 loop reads CASSIRGADGYTF. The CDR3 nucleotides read TGTGCCAGTAGTATCCGGGGGGCGGATGGCTACACCTTC.

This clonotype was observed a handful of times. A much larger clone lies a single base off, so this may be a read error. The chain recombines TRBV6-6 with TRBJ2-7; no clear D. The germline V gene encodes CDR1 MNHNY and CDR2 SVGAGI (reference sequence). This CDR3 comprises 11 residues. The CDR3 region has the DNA TGTGCCAGCAGATACTCCTACGAGCAGTACTTC. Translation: CASRYSYEQYF.

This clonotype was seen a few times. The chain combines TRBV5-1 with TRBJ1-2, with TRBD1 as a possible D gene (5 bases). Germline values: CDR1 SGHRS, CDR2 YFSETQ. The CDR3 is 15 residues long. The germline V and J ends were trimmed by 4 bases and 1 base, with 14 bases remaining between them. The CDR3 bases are TGCGCCAGCAGCCCTACGGGACGGAATAACTATGGCTACACCTTC. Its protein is CASSPTGRNNYGYTF.

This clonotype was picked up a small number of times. This CDR3 is CASSTGSTGELFF. Written as DNA, the CDR3 is TGCGCCAGCAGCACAGGGTCCACCGGGGAGCTGTTTTTT. The gene calls are TRBV5-1 and TRBJ2-2; a weak D match, TRBD1 (6 bases). Trimming shortened V by 4 bases and J by 4 bases, and 8 bases separated the two germline ends. The CDR3 is 13 amino acids. Looked up from germline, CDR1 is SGHRS and CDR2 is YFSETQ.

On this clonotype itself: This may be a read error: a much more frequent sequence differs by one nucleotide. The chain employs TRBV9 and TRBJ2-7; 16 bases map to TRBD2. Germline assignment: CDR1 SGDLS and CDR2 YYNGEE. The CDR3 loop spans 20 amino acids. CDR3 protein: CASSAGPGTSGRVSSYKQYF. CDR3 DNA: TGTGCCAGCAGCGCCGGACCCGGGACTAGCGGGAGGGTAAGCTCCTACAAGCAGTACTTC.

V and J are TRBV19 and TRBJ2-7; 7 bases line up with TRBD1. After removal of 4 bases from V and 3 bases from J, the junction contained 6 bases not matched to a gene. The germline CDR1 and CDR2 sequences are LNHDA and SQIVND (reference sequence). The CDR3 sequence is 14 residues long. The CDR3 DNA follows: TGTGCCAGTAGTACGGGGACAGTCTTCTACGAGCAGTACTTC. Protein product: CASSTGTVFYEQYF.

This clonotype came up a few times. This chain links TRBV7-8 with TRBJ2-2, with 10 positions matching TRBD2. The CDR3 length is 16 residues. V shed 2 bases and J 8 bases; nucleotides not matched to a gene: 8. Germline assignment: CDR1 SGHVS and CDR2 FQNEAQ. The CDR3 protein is CASSLLASGRWGELFF. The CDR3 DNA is TGTGCCAGCAGCTTACTGGCTAGCGGGAGATGGGGGGAGCTGTTTTTT.

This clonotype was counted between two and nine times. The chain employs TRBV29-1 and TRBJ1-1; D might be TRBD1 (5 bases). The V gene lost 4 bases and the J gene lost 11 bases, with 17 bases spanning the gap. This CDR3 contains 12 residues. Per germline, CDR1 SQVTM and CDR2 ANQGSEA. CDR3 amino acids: CSVVGPPPGAFF. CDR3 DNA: TGCAGCGTTGTGGGGCCTCCCCCGGGGGCTTTCTTT.

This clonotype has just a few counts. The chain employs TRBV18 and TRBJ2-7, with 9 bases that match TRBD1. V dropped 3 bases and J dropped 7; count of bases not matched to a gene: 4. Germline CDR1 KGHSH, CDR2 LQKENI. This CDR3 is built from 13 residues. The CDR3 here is CASSPGQGWEQYF. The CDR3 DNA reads TGTGCCAGCTCACCGGGACAGGGATGGGAGCAGTACTTC.

The DNA for the CDR3 is TGTGCCAGCAGCTTGGCGAGTAGGGAGGGTAGCAATCAGCCCCAGCATTTT. It is translated as CASSLASREGSNQPQHF. The rearrangement uses TRBV5-5 and TRBJ1-5; no clear D gene. V lost 0 bases, J lost 0 bases, and 13 bases lay in between. Per the germline V gene, CDR1 is SGHKS and CDR2 is YYEKEE (reference sequence). There are 17 residues in the CDR3.

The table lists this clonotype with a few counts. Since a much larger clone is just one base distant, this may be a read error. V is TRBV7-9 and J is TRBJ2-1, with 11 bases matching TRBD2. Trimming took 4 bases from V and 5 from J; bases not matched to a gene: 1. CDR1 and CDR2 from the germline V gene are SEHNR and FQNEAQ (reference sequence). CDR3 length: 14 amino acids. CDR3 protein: CASSWGLADNEQFF. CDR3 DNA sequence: TGTGCCAGCAGCTGGGGACTAGCGGACAATGAGCAGTTCTTC.

This chain's CDR3 is CASRTDHRSYEQYF. The CDR3 bases are TGCGCCAGCAGAACGGACCACCGCTCCTACGAGCAGTACTTC. This chain joins TRBV4-1 and TRBJ2-7; D remains unclear. Looked up from germline, CDR1 is MGHRA and CDR2 is YSYEKL. The V end lost 6 bases, the J end lost 0 bases, and 12 bases lay between the germline ends. This CDR3 contains 14 residues.

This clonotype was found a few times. The CDR3 loop is CASSLRQAAFF. Written as DNA, the CDR3 is TGTGCCAGCAGTCTCAGACAAGCGGCTTTCTTT. The chain links TRBV2 to TRBJ1-1; D is undetermined. The length of the CDR3 is 11 residues. Germline loops: CDR1 SNHLY, CDR2 FYNNEI. The germline V and J ends were trimmed by 5 bases and 11 bases, with 12 bases remaining between them.

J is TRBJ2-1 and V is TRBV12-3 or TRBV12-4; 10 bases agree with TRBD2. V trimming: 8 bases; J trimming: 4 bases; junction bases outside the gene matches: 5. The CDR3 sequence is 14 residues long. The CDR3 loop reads CASVTGLAYNEQFF. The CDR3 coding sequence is TGTGCCAGCGTAACGGGACTAGCGTACAATGAGCAGTTCTTC.

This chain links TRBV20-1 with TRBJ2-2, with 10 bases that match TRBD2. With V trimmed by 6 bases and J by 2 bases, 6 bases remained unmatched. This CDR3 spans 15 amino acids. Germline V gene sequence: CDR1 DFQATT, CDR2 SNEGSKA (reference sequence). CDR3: CSATTSGTNTGELFF. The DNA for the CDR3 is TGCAGTGCCACAACTAGCGGGACAAACACCGGGGAGCTGTTTTTT.

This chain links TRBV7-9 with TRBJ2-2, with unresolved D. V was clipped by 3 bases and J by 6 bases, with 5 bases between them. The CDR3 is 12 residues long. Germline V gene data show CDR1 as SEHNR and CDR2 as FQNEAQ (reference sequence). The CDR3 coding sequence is TGTGCCAGCAGCTTCCCCTCCGGGGAGCTGTTTTTT. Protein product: CASSFPSGELFF.

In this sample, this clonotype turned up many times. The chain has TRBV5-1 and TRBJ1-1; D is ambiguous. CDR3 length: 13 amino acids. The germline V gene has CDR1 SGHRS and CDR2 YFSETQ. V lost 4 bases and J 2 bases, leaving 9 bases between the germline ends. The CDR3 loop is CASSPGINTEAFF. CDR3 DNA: TGCGCCAGCAGCCCGGGGATAAACACTGAAGCTTTCTTT.

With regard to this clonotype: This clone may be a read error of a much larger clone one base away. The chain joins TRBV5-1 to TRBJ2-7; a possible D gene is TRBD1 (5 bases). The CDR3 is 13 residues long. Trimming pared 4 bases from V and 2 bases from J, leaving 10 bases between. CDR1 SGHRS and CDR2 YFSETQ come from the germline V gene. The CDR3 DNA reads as TGCGCCAGCAGCCTTCAGGACACCTACGAGCAGTACTTC. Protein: CASSLQDTYEQYF.

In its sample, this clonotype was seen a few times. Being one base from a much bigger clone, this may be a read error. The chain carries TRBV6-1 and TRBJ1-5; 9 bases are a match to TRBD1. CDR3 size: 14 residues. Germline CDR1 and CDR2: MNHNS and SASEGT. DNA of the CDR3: TGTGTCAGCAGCCGTGACAGGGGGAATCAGCCCCAGCATTTT. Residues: CVSSRDRGNQPQHF.

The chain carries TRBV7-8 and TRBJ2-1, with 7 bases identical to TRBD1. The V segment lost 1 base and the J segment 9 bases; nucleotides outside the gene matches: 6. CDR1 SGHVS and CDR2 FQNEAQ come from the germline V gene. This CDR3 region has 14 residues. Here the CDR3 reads CASSLVDREGEQFF. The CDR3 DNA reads TGTGCCAGCAGCTTAGTTGACAGGGAAGGTGAGCAGTTCTTC.

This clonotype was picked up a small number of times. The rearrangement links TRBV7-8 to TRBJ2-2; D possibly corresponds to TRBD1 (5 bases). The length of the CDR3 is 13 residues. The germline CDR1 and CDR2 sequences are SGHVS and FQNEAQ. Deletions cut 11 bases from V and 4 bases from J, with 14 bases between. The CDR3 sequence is CAVQGRATGELFF. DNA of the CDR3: TGTGCCGTGCAGGGCAGGGCCACCGGGGAGCTGTTTTTT.

For the CDR3, the DNA is TGTGCCAGCAGCTTAGCGGGACGTGACCCGATCTACAATGAGCAGTTCTTC. Protein product: CASSLAGRDPIYNEQFF. The rearrangement joins TRBV7-9 to TRBJ2-1; TRBD1 or TRBD2 may be the D gene (5 bases each). Germline CDR1 reads SEHNR; CDR2 reads FQNEAQ (reference sequence). V lost 0 bases to trimming and J lost 3 bases, with 15 bases between them. The CDR3 has 17 amino acids.

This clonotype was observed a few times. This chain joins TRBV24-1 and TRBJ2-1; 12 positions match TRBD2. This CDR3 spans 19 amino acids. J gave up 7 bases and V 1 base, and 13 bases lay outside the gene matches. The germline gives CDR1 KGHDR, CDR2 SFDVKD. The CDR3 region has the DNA TGTGCCACCAGTGATTTTTCCGTCGGGGCTAGCGGGAGGGGGAATGAGCAGTTCTTC. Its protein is CATSDFSVGASGRGNEQFF.

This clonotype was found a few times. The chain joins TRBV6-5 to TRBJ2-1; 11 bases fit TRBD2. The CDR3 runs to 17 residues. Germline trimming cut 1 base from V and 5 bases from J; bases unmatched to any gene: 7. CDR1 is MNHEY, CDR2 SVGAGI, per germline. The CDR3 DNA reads TGTGCCAGCAGTTACTTACAACTAGCGGGAGTAGACAATGAGCAGTTCTTC. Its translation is CASSYLQLAGVDNEQFF.

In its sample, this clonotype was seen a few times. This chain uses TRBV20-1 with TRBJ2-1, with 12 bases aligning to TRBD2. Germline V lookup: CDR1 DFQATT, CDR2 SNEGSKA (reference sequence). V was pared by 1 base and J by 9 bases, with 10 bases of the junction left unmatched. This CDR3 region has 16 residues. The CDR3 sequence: CSARGLAGVKLLEQFF. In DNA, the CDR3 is TGCAGTGCTAGAGGACTAGCGGGAGTTAAGCTCCTTGAGCAGTTCTTC.

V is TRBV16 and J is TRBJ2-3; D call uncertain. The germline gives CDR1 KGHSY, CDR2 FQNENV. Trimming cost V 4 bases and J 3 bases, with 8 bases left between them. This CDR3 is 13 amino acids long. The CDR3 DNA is TGTGCCAGCAGCCGCCATTTAACAGATACGCAGTATTTT. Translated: CASSRHLTDTQYF.

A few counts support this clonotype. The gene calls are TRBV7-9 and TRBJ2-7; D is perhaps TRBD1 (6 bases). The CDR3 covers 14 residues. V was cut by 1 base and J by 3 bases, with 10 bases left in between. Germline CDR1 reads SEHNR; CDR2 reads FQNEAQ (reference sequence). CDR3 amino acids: CASSLGTAFYEQYF. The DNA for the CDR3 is TGTGCCAGCAGCTTAGGGACAGCGTTCTACGAGCAGTACTTC. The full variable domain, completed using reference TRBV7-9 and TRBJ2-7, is DTGVSQNPRHKITKRGQNVTFRCDPISEHNRLYWYRQTLGQGPEFLTYFQNEAQLEKSRLLSDRFSAERPKGSFSTLEIQRTEQGDSAMYLCASSLGTAFYEQYFGPGTRLTVT.

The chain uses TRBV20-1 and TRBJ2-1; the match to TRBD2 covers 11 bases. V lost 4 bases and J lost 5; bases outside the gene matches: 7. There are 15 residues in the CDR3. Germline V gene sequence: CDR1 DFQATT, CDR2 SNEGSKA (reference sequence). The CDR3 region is CSATHLAGGNNEQFF. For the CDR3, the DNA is TGCAGTGCTACCCACTTAGCGGGAGGGAACAATGAGCAGTTCTTC.